Included here is one TCR beta chain sequence, with context. With 1 base removed from V and 5 bases from J, the gap between germline ends came to 16 bases. The CDR3 consists of 16 residues. The data stem from a study of CD8 T cells in Susac syndrome. The RNA, roughly 0.45 to 1 ug, was put through reverse transcription using random hexamers. MiXCR was run by TCRdb on the immunoSEQ multiplex PCR reads, yielding one entry per CDR3 protein. The table shows under 550,000 distinct CDR3 sequences, with 75% to 90% occurring only once. The V call is TRBV12-3 or TRBV12-4, the J call TRBJ2-3; D is perhaps TRBD2 (7 bases). This clonotype originated in a human donor with multiple sclerosis. The sequencing sample was made of CD8+ T cells from PBMCs. CDR3 sequence (DNA): TGTGCCAGCAGTTTAGGGGGGCTAGGGAGGGGAGATACGCAGTATTTT. It yields the protein CASSLGGLGRGDTQYF.